One sample yielded the 23 T cell receptor beta chains listed below, sequenced in a study of a mutant IDH1 vaccine in newly diagnosed glioma. The time point: week 5, during vaccination. What each vaccine dose contained was 300 ug of mutant IDH1 20-mer peptide, accompanied by topical imiquimod. Only in-frame clones appear in the TCRdb table, and some are missing; sequencing was by immunoSEQ multiplex PCR. Altogether about 51,000 clones are present, around 80% being singletons, with the ten largest covering approximately 5.2%. No antigen has been identified for these receptors. The input for sequencing was PBMCs, taken from a glioma patient whose treatment included an IDH1 peptide vaccine. These receptor sequences come from a man aged 50 to 59 with glioma.

This rearrangement joins TRBV7-9 to TRBJ2-6; perhaps TRBD1 as D (5 bases). The germline V gene has CDR1 SEHNR and CDR2 FQNEAQ (reference sequence). The ends were cut back, 5 bases at V and 8 bases at J, with 13 bases in the middle. The CDR3 sequence is 14 residues long. CDR3: CASSNFLGPNVLTF. In nucleotides, the CDR3 is TGTGCCAGCAGCAACTTTCTGGGGCCCAACGTCCTGACTTTC.

The V and J genes are TRBV28 and TRBJ1-2, with no clear D. Trimming took off 2 bases at V and 2 bases at J, with 9 bases between the two ends. The CDR3 contains 14 residues. Per the germline V gene, CDR1 is MDHEN and CDR2 is SYDVKM. The CDR3 coding sequence is TGTGCCAGCAGTTTAAGGCGCAGCAACTATGGCTACACCTTC. It is translated as CASSLRRSNYGYTF.

The rearrangement joins TRBV10-3 to TRBJ2-7, with a tentative D call TRBD2 (5 bases). The ends were cut back, 9 bases at V and 2 bases at J, with 17 bases in the middle. The CDR3 runs to 14 residues. Germline V gene data show CDR1 as ENHRY and CDR2 as SYGVKD. CDR3 nucleotide sequence: TGTGCCATAACGAAAGGGAACGGGGCCTACGAGCAGTACTTC. Protein: CAITKGNGAYEQYF.

V is TRBV10-1 and J is TRBJ1-5; D not certain. The CDR3 is 12 amino acids. Trimming pared 10 bases from V and 6 bases from J, leaving 13 bases between. From germline, CDR1 is WNHNN and CDR2 SYGVQD (reference sequence). The CDR3 DNA reads as TGCGCCAACCGTCACCCGTGTCAGCCCCAGCATTTT. Translating gives CANRHPCQPQHF.

The rearrangement links TRBV6-5 to TRBJ1-2; 7 bases line up with TRBD1. There are 14 residues in the CDR3. The germline gives CDR1 MNHEY, CDR2 SVGAGI. With 5 bases clipped from V and 4 bases from J, the junction kept 7 bases outside the gene matches. In nucleotides, the CDR3 is TGTGCCAGCAGTGTAGACCGGGACAGCTATGGCTACACCTTC. Its translation: CASSVDRDSYGYTF.

The rearrangement joins TRBV5-5 to TRBJ2-5; 15 positions match TRBD2. Germline V CDR1 and CDR2: SGHKS, YYEKEE (reference sequence). Trimming removed 4 bases from V and 1 base from J; junction bases left unmatched: 5. CDR3 size: 17 residues. The CDR3 is CASSPGTSGGRQETQYF. CDR3 DNA: TGTGCCAGCAGCCCAGGGACTAGCGGGGGGCGCCAAGAGACCCAGTACTTC.

The CDR3 coding sequence is TGTGCCAGCAGCATACAGGGTTCCTACGAGCAGTACTTC. Amino acids: CASSIQGSYEQYF. The chain links TRBV5-5 to TRBJ2-7; possible D gene TRBD1, 6 bases. Germline CDR1 SGHKS, CDR2 YYEKEE (reference sequence). V was pared by 4 bases and J by 1 base, with 9 bases between. This CDR3 is 13 amino acids long.

The chain carries TRBV5-1 and TRBJ1-6; D is unresolved. The CDR3 totals 14 residues. Between the trimmed V and J ends, which lost 3 bases and 10 bases, there was a span of 14 bases. The germline CDR1 and CDR2 sequences are SGHRS and YFSETQ. Written as DNA, the CDR3 is TGCGCCAGCAGCTCGGAAGATTACAAGTCACCCCTCCACTTT. Translation: CASSSEDYKSPLHF.

The CDR3 DNA reads as TGTGCCAGCAGTCCCCAGGGAGGAGGCTACACCTTC. This translates into CASSPQGGGYTF. V and J are TRBV2 and TRBJ1-2; the D gene is possibly TRBD1 (5 bases). The germline CDR1 and CDR2 sequences are SNHLY and FYNNEI. The length of the CDR3 is 12 residues. V dropped 5 bases and J dropped 8 bases, with 12 bases sitting between them.

This chain links TRBV30 with TRBJ1-5; D uncertain. The V end lost 5 bases, the J end lost 6 bases, and 17 bases lay between the germline ends. Germline V gene sequence: CDR1 GTSNPN, CDR2 SVGIG (reference sequence). This CDR3 has 14 residues. The CDR3 DNA reads TGTGCCTGGGGAAGTTCCTCCCGCAGTCAGCCCCAGCATTTT. Encoded protein: CAWGSSSRSQPQHF.

The chain joins TRBV7-2 to TRBJ1-2; D gene unclear. This CDR3 comprises 16 residues. Trimming took 2 bases from V and 5 from J, leaving 18 bases between them. Germline CDR1 reads SGHTA; CDR2 reads FQGNSA. CDR3 protein: CASSLPERVFGYGYTF. In DNA, the CDR3 is TGTGCCAGCAGCTTACCGGAGAGGGTTTTCGGGTATGGCTACACCTTC.

This chain uses TRBV30 with TRBJ2-6, with 12 bases that match TRBD1. V shed 6 bases, J shed 0 bases, and the junction held 6 bases outside the gene matches. Germline V CDR1 and CDR2: GTSNPN, SVGIG (reference sequence). This CDR3 spans 17 amino acids. CDR3 DNA sequence: TGTGCCTGCCTGAGGGACAGGGGGCCCTCTGGGGCCAACGTCCTGACTTTC. Its protein product is CACLRDRGPSGANVLTF.

The V and J genes are TRBV2 and TRBJ2-3; maybe TRBD2 (7 bases). The germline V gene has CDR1 SNHLY and CDR2 FYNNEI. V dropped 10 bases and J dropped 2 bases, with 16 bases sitting between them. The CDR3 spans 14 residues. Here the CDR3 DNA reads TGTGCCACATTGCGGGGGCCGGACACAGATACGCAGTATTTT. Residues: CATLRGPDTDTQYF.

V gene TRBV6-4 combines with J gene TRBJ2-2; no clear D. The CDR3 totals 13 residues. Germline-derived CDR1 and CDR2 are MRHNA and SNTAGT. V dropped 2 bases and J dropped 6 bases, with 7 bases sitting between them. In DNA form, the CDR3 reads TGTGCCAGCAGTGACGAGGAATCCGGGGAGCTGTTTTTT. Translation: CASSDEESGELFF.

The chain employs TRBV30 and TRBJ1-6, with D possibly TRBD1 on 6 matching bases. This CDR3 contains 13 residues. V shed 7 bases and J shed 6 bases, with 13 bases lying between them. Germline assignment: CDR1 GTSNPN and CDR2 SVGIG (reference sequence). The CDR3 coding sequence is TGTGCCTTGGCAGGGGCGGGTAATTCACCCCTCCACTTT. As protein: CALAGAGNSPLHF.

The V call is TRBV7-9, the J call TRBJ2-7; D is undetermined. From germline, CDR1 is SEHNR and CDR2 FQNEAQ (reference sequence). This CDR3 has 17 amino acids. The germline V and J ends were trimmed by 1 base and 3 bases, with 19 bases remaining between them. The CDR3 is CASSLDWGTAENYEQYF. CDR3 nucleotide sequence: TGTGCCAGCAGCTTAGATTGGGGAACCGCGGAAAACTACGAGCAGTACTTC.

CDR3 in amino acids: CASSHGGSTDTQYF. The CDR3 DNA reads as TGTGCCAGCAGTCACGGAGGGAGCACAGATACGCAGTATTTT. V and J are TRBV28 and TRBJ2-3; weak D call: TRBD2 (6 bases). The CDR3 has 14 residues. V gave up 5 bases and J gave up 0 bases, with 9 bases separating them. The germline V gene encodes CDR1 MDHEN and CDR2 SYDVKM.

The chain joins TRBV29-1 to TRBJ2-1; the D call may be TRBD1 or TRBD2 (5 bases each). Germline loops: CDR1 SQVTM, CDR2 ANQGSEA. The ends were cut back, 5 bases at V and 6 bases at J, with 20 bases in the middle. The CDR3 has 15 amino acids. CDR3 DNA sequence: TGCAGCGTTCTCCAGGGAGCGAGGGCCCCCAATGAGCAGTTCTTC. It codes for CSVLQGARAPNEQFF.

CDR3 nucleotide sequence: TGTGCCAGCAGCCCTTGGACAGGGGAGGCTCCCGGGCCCCAGCATTTT. Amino acids: CASSPWTGEAPGPQHF. The V and J genes are TRBV7-8 and TRBJ1-5; 9 bases line up with TRBD1. Germline V gene data show CDR1 as SGHVS and CDR2 as FQNEAQ. The J segment lost 9 bases and the V segment lost 5 bases, leaving 14 bases of the junction unmatched. The CDR3 contains 16 residues.

Comment on this clone: One end of the junction does not line up with germline, which may come from a read error. The chain links TRBV20-1 to TRBJ2-1, with 10 positions matching TRBD1. The CDR3 has 11 residues. CDR1 and CDR2 from the germline V gene are DFQATT and SNEGSKA (reference sequence). CDR3 protein: CSARGDRGVIF. The CDR3, as DNA: TGCAGTGCTAGAGGGGACAGGGGCGTGATCTTC.

This chain links TRBV29-1 with TRBJ1-3, with D perhaps TRBD1 (6 bases). V lost 6 bases to trimming and J lost 2 bases, with 11 bases between them. The CDR3 sequence is 13 residues long. Germline V lookup: CDR1 SQVTM, CDR2 ANQGSEA. CDR3 coding DNA: TGCAGCGTGGGGGACAACGCTGGAAACACCATATATTTT. Translation gives CSVGDNAGNTIYF.

The chain is built from TRBV6-6 and TRBJ1-4; no firm D call. The ends were cut back, 2 bases at V and 8 bases at J, with 12 bases in the middle. The CDR3 is 14 residues long. Germline lookup yields CDR1 MNHNY and CDR2 SVGAGI (reference sequence). CDR3 sequence (DNA): TGTGCCAGCAGTTACCCGGAGAAAGGAGAAAAACTGTTTTTT. It is translated as CASSYPEKGEKLFF.

The J gene is TRBJ1-5, the V gene TRBV9; unclear D gene. Germline assignment: CDR1 SGDLS and CDR2 YYNGEE. V was trimmed by 0 bases and J by 0 bases, leaving 13 bases between them. The CDR3 consists of 17 residues. The CDR3 here is CASSVGAGPYSNQPQHF. The CDR3 region has the DNA TGTGCCAGCAGCGTAGGGGCAGGACCTTATAGCAATCAGCCCCAGCATTTT.